This entry concerns a single T cell receptor (beta chain). Its antigen remains unidentified. The source material, RNA transcripts, was used to amplify TCR beta CDR3 regions. An initial round of RT-PCR targeting the TCR CDR3 relied on the HTBI primer set. Using its own MiXCR run on the multiplex PCR reads, TCRdb lists one record per CDR3 protein. The sample consists of about 590,000 distinct CDR3 sequences, around a sixth of them appearing once. The V gene's germline CDR1 is WSHSY and CDR2 SAAADI. J lost 0 bases, V lost 5 bases, and 13 bases had no gene match. This CDR3 is 19 amino acids long. This sample is part of a study of T cells in Graves' hyperthyroidism and ophthalmopathy. Whole-study results and caveats: Ophthalmopathy was separated from stable hyperthyroidism by a 13 V-J model. Most thyroid-expanded clonotypes above 0.001 were also found in blood. The model identified upcoming ophthalmopathy a median about 6.5 months ahead of onset.

Fresh peripheral blood, around 11 ml of it, supplied the PBMCs. The chain uses TRBV10-2 and TRBJ1-5; 10 nucleotides align to TRBD1. Sequenced material: blood. This TCR derives from a woman in her twenties or thirties with Graves' hyperthyroidism. CDR3 region: CASSRGGTGAKYSNQPQHF. The CDR3 DNA sequence: TGCGCCAGCAGTCGAGGAGGGACAGGGGCGAAATATAGCAATCAGCCCCAGCATTTT.